This TCR beta chain was sequenced in a study of identical twins. Through template switching, a universal primer site was introduced, and the cDNA contained unique molecular identifiers. TCRdb re-called the 5' RACE reads through MiXCR, storing one row per CDR3 protein. The repertoire holds about 720,000 distinct CDR3 sequences, around a sixth seen once, with around 13% in the top ten. The CDR3 is 13 amino acids. Germline V lookup: CDR1 ENHRY, CDR2 SYGVKD. Unmatched junction bases numbered 9, after V lost 10 bases and J lost 9 bases. The sample also formed part of further work on T cells expressing NK-cell markers. That work states: Nothing established the HCMV specificity of expanded NKG2C+ T cell clones.

The rearrangement joins TRBV10-3 to TRBJ2-1, with TRBD2 matching over 10 bases. Input material: PBMCs. This TCR derives from a woman younger than 35 in good health. CDR3 sequence reads: CATSGGEGFEQFF. CDR3 nucleotides: TGTGCCACCAGCGGGGGGGAGGGTTTTGAGCAGTTCTTC.